These T cell receptor beta chains were read from a single sample in a study of regulatory T cells. The repertoire was sequenced with immunoSEQ multiplex PCR; TCRdb's copy has only in-frame clones and lacks some. The top ten hold 2% to 3% of the sample, which has about 3,900 clones, about 91% seen once. Sequencing input: CD4+ Tregs sorted from blood. Receptors were obtained from a child aged 2-15 years with CD3G deficiency. Both conserved end residues are part of each CDR3. D genes are given only for firm matches.

-,TRBJ2-7,TRBV28,CASSGSLHLYEQYF
TRBD1,TRBJ2-3,TRBV10-3,CATRTGSTDTQYF
TRBD1,TRBJ2-1,TRBV5-1,CASSLRQGLHNEQFF
-,TRBJ2-5,TRBV7-9,CASSLGQGPGETQYF
-,TRBJ1-3,TRBV6-5,CASSYGQGNTIYF
-,TRBJ2-7,TRBV10-3,CAISEGPDGTYEQYF
-,TRBJ2-7,TRBV28,CASRTSLGSGYEQYF
-,TRBJ1-1,TRBV28,CASKGSMNTEAFF
-,TRBJ2-1,TRBV6-1,CASRSAGSSYNEQFF
-,TRBJ1-2,TRBV30,CAWRSGGSYGYTF
TRBD2,TRBJ2-7,TRBV10-2,CASSDWTSGRYEQYF
-,TRBJ2-3,TRBV5-1,CASSFGAPRDTQYF
-,TRBJ1-2,TRBV6-1,CASSESIGDYTF
-,TRBJ1-5,TRBV28,CASSDKRNRADNQPQHF
TRBD2,TRBJ2-3,TRBV6-1,CASSGGEGTDTQYF
TRBD1,TRBJ1-1,TRBV28,CASSAGDRDTEAFF
-,TRBJ2-5,TRBV28,CASSSLTTQETQYF
TRBD2,TRBJ2-1,TRBV27,CASSRFGLAGSSYNEQFF
-,TRBJ2-7,TRBV18,CASSPLQGYEQYF
-,TRBJ2-2,TRBV19,CASSSTGTGELFF
-,TRBJ2-3,TRBV7-9,CASSSRGWADTQYF
-,TRBJ2-6,TRBV6-1,CASSEDIWSSGANVLTF
-,TRBJ2-7,TRBV6-1,CASSFQGFGEQYF
-,TRBJ1-1,TRBV6-6,CASSPPATEAFF
TRBD2,TRBJ2-5,TRBV5-1,CASSLEVGREQYF
TRBD1,TRBJ2-1,TRBV28,CASSGDSNEQFF
-,TRBJ2-2,TRBV30,CAWSFGVTGELFF
TRBD1,TRBJ1-1,TRBV5-1,CASREGAGTEAFF
-,TRBJ2-2,TRBV5-1,CASSLEGPVTGELFF
TRBD2,TRBJ2-3,TRBV28,CASSLTHSGFLRTDTQYF
TRBD1,TRBJ2-2,TRBV19,CASSPGQYTGELFF
-,TRBJ2-5,TRBV5-1,CASSLGQFPTGETQYF
TRBD2,TRBJ2-2,TRBV28,CASSDLPGTSGSGGELFF
-,TRBJ1-1,TRBV28,CASSSPAMNTEAFF
-,TRBJ2-6,TRBV19,CASSGGPSGANVLTF
-,TRBJ2-3,TRBV19,CASSIDLSRGTQYF
-,TRBJ2-3,TRBV5-1,CASRLDRTDTQYF
-,-,TRBV7-8,CASSGTPDYEQYF
-,TRBJ2-2,TRBV19,CASSRRTVRGTGELFF
TRBD2,TRBJ2-7,TRBV28,CASSLSTSGRFRNEQYF
-,TRBJ2-7,TRBV5-1,CASSSGYQFHEQYF
TRBD2,TRBJ2-1,TRBV5-1,CASSLGLAGGREFF
TRBD2,TRBJ2-2,TRBV19,CASSIRVVAGTGELFF
-,TRBJ2-1,TRBV28,CASSAQGQGQFF
TRBD2,TRBJ2-3,TRBV5-1,CASSLGLAKSTDTQYF
TRBD2,TRBJ2-1,TRBV28,CASSGPSGRNEQFF
TRBD1,TRBJ2-3,TRBV5-1,CASSWTGFGQYF
TRBD2,TRBJ2-1,TRBV6-5,CASSYSGRYNEQFF